This T cell receptor beta chain was profiled in a study of cytotoxic CD8 clonotypes in ibrutinib-treated CLL. Study overall: The study included about a dozen relapsed/refractory and 15 treatment-naive patients; about 17 had IGHV unmutated disease.

The CDR3 consists of 15 residues. Germline V gene lookup returns CDR1 MNHEY and CDR2 SVGAGI. Trimming left V 3 bases short and J 4 bases short, with 14 bases between. The protocol was immunoSEQ multiplex PCR, while the TCRdb copy is restricted to in-frame clones and leaves out a portion. The sample lists approximately 70,000 clones, around 82% seen once, with 7.5% to 8% in the top ten. Study-wide points: Measured clonality at baseline was greater than in age-matched healthy donors and tracked with circulating CD8+ T-cell counts.

As to this clone: Its antigen remains unknown.

The TCR comes from a human donor with chronic lymphocytic leukemia. Sample: PBMCs, taken at disease progression, from a patient treated with ibrutinib. This chain joins TRBV6-5 and TRBJ2-3; TRBD2 is a possible D gene (7 bases). Written as DNA, the CDR3 is TGTGCCAGCAGTTATGGGGGGGCTTTATCAGATACGCAGTATTTT. Its protein is CASSYGGALSDTQYF.